This TCR beta chain was sequenced during a study of beta chain features in type 1 diabetes. General study findings and limits: In comparison with healthy donors, patients had naive, central memory and Treg TCRB repertoires that appeared more similar. The study found moderately but significantly shorter TCRB CDR3s in all four CD4+ subsets of Type 1 diabetes patients.

The CDR3 has 14 amino acids. The V end was cut by 0 bases, the J end by 7 bases, with 13 bases between. Germline CDR1 reads SGDLS; CDR2 reads YYNGEE. Details on this clone: Its antigen is currently unknown.

Sequenced material consisted of expressed TCRB transcripts (all of the isolated RNA was reverse transcribed). Profiled with immunoSEQ multiplex PCR; TCRdb holds only in-frame clones, not every one. The sample has 250,000 or so clones, approximately 14% seen once. The sequence was collected from a man aged 30 to 45 with type 1 diabetes. Sequencing input: naive CD4+ T cells from blood. The chain has TRBV9 and TRBJ1-1; possibly TRBD1 for D (6 bases). CDR3 DNA: TGTGCCAGCAGCGTAGCAGGGGAGGGCTTTGAAGCTTTCTTT. Amino acid sequence: CASSVAGEGFEAFF.